The clone carrying this T cell receptor beta chain was recorded a few times. Its antigen is unidentified. The data belong to a study of cytomegalovirus exposure and HLA in healthy donors. A multiplex PCR was run with 60 Vbeta primers and 13 Jbeta primers. Some clones are missing from TCRdb's copy, which holds only in-frame ones; the method was immunoSEQ multiplex PCR. The data contain approximately 120,000 clones, approximately 72% of them singletons. Study-level points and caveats: Later analysis associated a missense DCLRE1C variant with TCR beta V- and J-gene trimming.

Germline CDR1 reads SGHRS; CDR2 reads YFSETQ. This CDR3 has 12 amino acids. The V and J ends lost 4 bases and 3 bases respectively, with 4 bases between them. Material for sequencing was PBMCs. The chain links TRBV5-1 to TRBJ2-2, with no clear D. The sequence derives from a woman aged 50 to 60 in good health and CMV-seropositive. CDR3 sequence (DNA): TGCGCCAGCAGCCCCGACACCGGGGAGCTGTTTTTT. It is translated as CASSPDTGELFF.